A single sample is the source of the 14 T cell receptor beta chains below, sequenced in a study of T-cell reconstitution after alpha-beta-depleted transplantation in children. TCRbeta library construction was performed incorporating unique molecular identifiers. TCRdb itself ran the PCR reads through MiXCR, one entry per CDR3 protein. This table has 750,000 to 950,000 distinct CDR3 sequences, roughly 15% appearing once. The specimen was PBMCs, mostly from graft donor cells, collected 360 days after TCRalphabeta/CD19-depleted stem cell transplant. The receptors come from a male patient younger than 18 who had a stem cell transplant for acute lymphoblastic leukemia, so the T cells may come from the graft donor.

This clonotype was counted many times. The V call is TRBV7-3, the J call TRBJ1-1; D gene ambiguous. Looked up from germline, CDR1 is SGHTA and CDR2 is FQGTGA. Trimming took 6 bases from V and 1 from J, leaving 15 bases between them. The length of the CDR3 is 15 residues. The CDR3 nucleotides are TGTGCCAGCAGGCCACAACCTGGATCGAACACTGAAGCTTTCTTT. It translates to CASRPQPGSNTEAFF.

This clonotype was seen a handful of times. One junction end disagrees with the germline gene, perhaps due to a read error. The chain uses TRBV29-1 and TRBJ2-4, with TRBD2 identical over 7 bases. The CDR3 extends over 10 amino acids. Germline CDR1 is SQVTM and CDR2 is ANQGSEA. For the CDR3, the DNA is TGCAGCGTTGACTCCGGGCGGGAGATTTTC. This encodes CSVDSGREIF.

In this sample, this clonotype turned up a few times. The chain joins TRBV20-1 to TRBJ2-1; 8 bases match TRBD2. V shed 3 bases and J 3 bases; nucleotides not matched to a gene: 7. The CDR3 contains 15 residues. Per germline, CDR1 DFQATT and CDR2 SNEGSKA (reference sequence). CDR3 nucleotide sequence: TGCAGTGCTAGGATGGCGGGAGGCGTCTACAATGAGCAGTTCTTC. Protein product: CSARMAGGVYNEQFF.

This clonotype was counted only a few times. The rearrangement uses TRBV12-3 or TRBV12-4 and TRBJ1-2, with D possibly matching TRBD1 (5 bases). There are 15 residues in the CDR3. The germline V and J ends were trimmed by 1 base and 4 bases, with 13 bases remaining between them. CDR3 sequence reads: CASSLDFGGGYGYTF. As DNA, the CDR3 is TGTGCCAGCAGTTTAGATTTCGGGGGAGGCTATGGCTACACCTTC.

This clonotype turned up a few times. The chain links TRBV4-1 to TRBJ2-3; weak D call: TRBD1 (6 bases). CDR3 length: 15 amino acids. The V gene lost 3 bases and the J gene lost 4 bases, with 14 bases spanning the gap. Germline V gene sequence: CDR1 MGHRA, CDR2 YSYEKL. CDR3 region: CASSHPLGAPDTQYF. CDR3 bases: TGCGCCAGCAGCCATCCTCTGGGGGCCCCAGATACGCAGTATTTT.

This clonotype appeared many times. The chain is built from TRBV6-2 or TRBV6-3 and TRBJ2-1; D tentatively fits TRBD1 or TRBD2 (5 bases each). The CDR3 length is 14 residues. Trimming cost V 7 bases and J 0 bases, with 10 bases left between them. Germline CDR1 reads MNHEY; CDR2 reads SVGEGT. DNA for the CDR3: TGTGCCAGCACGGCGAGGGGCTCCTACAATGAGCAGTTCTTC. Its protein is CASTARGSYNEQFF.

The chain uses TRBV9 and TRBJ2-7; D gene unclear. Trimming pared 0 bases from V and 5 bases from J, leaving 3 bases between. The CDR3 contains 11 residues. Germline V lookup: CDR1 SGDLS, CDR2 YYNGEE. The CDR3 DNA sequence: TGTGCCAGCAGCGTAGACCACGAGCAGTACTTC. It is translated as CASSVDHEQYF.

V and J are TRBV5-1 and TRBJ2-1; 10 bases agree with TRBD2. The CDR3 covers 16 residues. CDR1 is SGHRS and CDR2 is YFSETQ in the germline V gene. The J segment lost 4 bases and the V segment lost 2 bases, leaving 6 bases of the junction unmatched. The CDR3 here is CASSFSAGGLYNEQFF. The DNA of the CDR3 is TGCGCCAGCAGCTTTTCAGCGGGAGGGCTTTACAATGAGCAGTTCTTC.

This clonotype was counted between two and nine times. This sequence joins TRBV27 and TRBJ2-1; the D call may be TRBD1 or TRBD2 (5 bases each). V dropped 7 bases and J dropped 4 bases, with 23 bases sitting between them. Per the germline V gene, CDR1 is MNHEY and CDR2 is SMNVEV (reference sequence). The CDR3 loop spans 17 amino acids. The CDR3 protein is CASNTRVGEKGYNEQFF. DNA for the CDR3: TGTGCCAGCAATACCCGGGTGGGGGAGAAAGGGTACAATGAGCAGTTCTTC.

This clonotype was observed a few times. The chain couples TRBV3-1 to TRBJ2-7; D perhaps matches TRBD1 (6 bases). This CDR3 region has 14 residues. Germline assignment: CDR1 LGHDT and CDR2 YNNKEL (reference sequence). V was pared by 3 bases and J by 4 bases, with 13 bases between. This CDR3 reads CASSQESGDYEQYF. In DNA form, the CDR3 reads TGTGCCAGCAGCCAGGAATCAGGGGATTACGAGCAGTACTTC.

This clonotype was picked up a small number of times. The chain recombines TRBV18 with TRBJ2-1; 9 bases are a match to TRBD1. The CDR3 has 16 residues. The V and J ends lost 3 bases and 4 bases, in that order; junction bases with no gene match: 7. The V gene's germline CDR1 is KGHSH and CDR2 LQKENI. The chain's CDR3 is CASSPDRGSGYNEQFF. The CDR3 DNA follows: TGTGCCAGCTCACCGGACAGGGGATCAGGTTACAATGAGCAGTTCTTC.

This clonotype was seen many times. This chain joins TRBV5-1 and TRBJ2-7; 8 nucleotides match TRBD1. Germline V gene data show CDR1 as SGHRS and CDR2 as YFSETQ. CDR3 length: 15 residues. V shed 4 bases and J 3 bases; nucleotides not matched to a gene: 9. The DNA for the CDR3 is TGCGCCAGCAGCCGGGGAGACAGGGGATTCTACGAGCAGTACTTC. As protein: CASSRGDRGFYEQYF.

V is TRBV4-2 and J is TRBJ2-7; D is undetermined. The CDR3 is 12 residues long. V dropped 0 bases and J dropped 7 bases, with 7 bases sitting between them. The germline V gene encodes CDR1 LGHNA and CDR2 YNFKEQ. The CDR3, as DNA: TGTGCCAGCAGCCAAGAGCCCGGGGAGCAGTACTTC. Translation: CASSQEPGEQYF.

V is TRBV7-9 and J is TRBJ2-1, with D perhaps TRBD2 (5 bases). V was pared by 1 base and J by 5 bases, with 12 bases between. The CDR3 covers 15 residues. In germline, CDR1 is SEHNR, CDR2 FQNEAQ (reference sequence). The CDR3, as DNA: TGTGCCAGCAGCTTAGTAGAGCGGTTGGACAATGAGCAGTTCTTC. Its protein is CASSLVERLDNEQFF.